These 7 T cell receptor beta chains originate from one sample sequenced in a study of somatic mutations in cytotoxic T cells in rheumatoid arthritis (dated by TCRdb to about 2017). Library preparation employed the immunoSEQ multiplex PCR assay. This is the immuneACCESS table as TCRdb keeps it, with only in-frame sequences that have V and J called. A part of the clones is gone; compared with another copy, unresolved V genes explain less than half, and the rest is unexplained. The sample contains under 8,000 clones, less than 75% of them found a single time. Of the sample, about a third is held by the ten largest clones. The sequenced sample consisted of CD8+ T cells sorted from blood. These receptors all come from a woman between 45 and 65 years old in good health.

The V and J genes are TRBV7-9 and TRBJ1-6; TRBD1 matches 9 bases. Trimming removed 0 bases from V and 10 bases from J; junction bases left unmatched: 4. The CDR3 totals 15 residues. Per the germline V gene, CDR1 is SEHNR and CDR2 is FQNEAQ (reference sequence). CDR3 in DNA: TGTGCCAGCAGCTTAGCCGGGGACAGGGCATCACCCCTCCACTTT. Protein product: CASSLAGDRASPLHF.

This clone is deemed medium-sized. The V and J genes are TRBV5-1 and TRBJ2-1, with D unresolved. Germline CDR1 SGHRS, CDR2 YFSETQ. V lost 0 bases and J lost 1, with 5 bases in between. The CDR3 loop spans 14 amino acids. In DNA, the CDR3 is TGCGCCAGCAGCTTGGGGCCATCCTACAATGAGCAGTTCTTC. Translated: CASSLGPSYNEQFF. The full variable domain, in which reference TRBV5-1 and TRBJ2-1 provide the parts outside the CDR3, is KAGVTQTPRYLIKTRGQQVTLSCSPISGHRSVSWYQQTPGQGLQFLFEYFSETQRNKGNFPGRFSGRQFSNSRSEMNVSTLELGDSALYLCASSLGPSYNEQFFGPGTRLTVL.

V is TRBV19 and J is TRBJ1-2, with TRBD1 matching over 7 bases. This CDR3 comprises 15 residues. The V and J ends lost 4 bases and 5 bases, in that order; junction bases with no gene match: 10. Germline V gene lookup returns CDR1 LNHDA and CDR2 SQIVND (reference sequence). This CDR3 reads CASSKGGQRIYGYTF. In DNA, the CDR3 is TGTGCCAGTAGTAAGGGGGGACAGCGTATATATGGCTACACCTTC.

The chain recombines TRBV9 with TRBJ1-1; the D gene is possibly TRBD1 (5 bases). The CDR3 spans 16 residues. CDR1 is SGDLS and CDR2 is YYNGEE in the germline V gene. Trimming cost V 3 bases and J 0 bases, with 15 bases left between them. DNA for the CDR3: TGTGCCAGCAGCGCCCAACAGGCGACGCTGAACACTGAAGCTTTCTTT. It codes for CASSAQQATLNTEAFF.

The CDR3 is CASSPSPPDTQYF. The CDR3 bases are TGTGCCAGCAGCCCTAGTCCCCCGGATACGCAGTATTTT. The J gene is TRBJ2-3, the V gene TRBV11-2; D unclear. CDR1 SGHAT and CDR2 FQNNGV come from the germline V gene. V was shortened by 5 bases and J by 6 bases, with 12 bases between the two germline ends. CDR3 size: 13 residues.

This chain joins TRBV12-5 and TRBJ1-1; D possibly corresponds to TRBD1 (5 bases). The CDR3 length is 10 residues. With 7 bases removed from V and 6 bases from J, the gap between germline ends came to 6 bases. Germline values: CDR1 LGHNT, CDR2 FRNRAP. DNA of the CDR3: TGTGCTAGTGCGGGGGCTGAAGCTTTCTTT. It yields the protein CASAGAEAFF.

The V call is TRBV11-3, the J call TRBJ2-1, with D maybe TRBD2 (5 bases). Germline lookup yields CDR1 SGHNT and CDR2 YENEEA. CDR3 length: 15 amino acids. Trimming cost V 1 base and J 3 bases, with 10 bases left between them. Written as DNA, the CDR3 is TGTGCCAGCAGCTTAGGTTTTAGCGACTACAATGAGCAGTTCTTC. Residues: CASSLGFSDYNEQFF.